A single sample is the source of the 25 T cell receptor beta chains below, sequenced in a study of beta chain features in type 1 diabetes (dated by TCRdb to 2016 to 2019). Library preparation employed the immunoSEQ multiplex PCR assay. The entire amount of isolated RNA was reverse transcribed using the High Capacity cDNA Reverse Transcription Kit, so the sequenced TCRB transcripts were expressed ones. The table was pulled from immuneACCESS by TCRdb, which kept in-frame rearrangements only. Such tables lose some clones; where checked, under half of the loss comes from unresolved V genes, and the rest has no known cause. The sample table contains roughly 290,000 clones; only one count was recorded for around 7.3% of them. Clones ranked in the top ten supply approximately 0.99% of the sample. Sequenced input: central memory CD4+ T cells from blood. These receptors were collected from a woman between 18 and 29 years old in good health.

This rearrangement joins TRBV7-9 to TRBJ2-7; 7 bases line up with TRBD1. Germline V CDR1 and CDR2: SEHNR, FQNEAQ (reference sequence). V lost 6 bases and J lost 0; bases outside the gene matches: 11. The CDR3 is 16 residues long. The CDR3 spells CASSYRGRASSYEQYF. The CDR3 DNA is TGTGCCAGCAGTTACAGGGGTAGAGCCAGCTCCTACGAGCAGTACTTC. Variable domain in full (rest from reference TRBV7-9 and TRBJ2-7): DTGVSQNPRHKITKRGQNVTFRCDPISEHNRLYWYRQTLGQGPEFLTYFQNEAQLEKSRLLSDRFSAERPKGSFSTLEIQRTEQGDSAMYLCASSYRGRASSYEQYFGPGTRLTVT.

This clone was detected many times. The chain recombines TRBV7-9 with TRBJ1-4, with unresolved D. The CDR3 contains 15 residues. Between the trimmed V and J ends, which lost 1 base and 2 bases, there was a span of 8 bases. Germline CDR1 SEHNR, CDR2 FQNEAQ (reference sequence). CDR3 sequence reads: CASSLVLGTNEKLFF. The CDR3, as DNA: TGTGCCAGCAGCTTAGTTTTGGGGACTAATGAAAAACTGTTTTTT.

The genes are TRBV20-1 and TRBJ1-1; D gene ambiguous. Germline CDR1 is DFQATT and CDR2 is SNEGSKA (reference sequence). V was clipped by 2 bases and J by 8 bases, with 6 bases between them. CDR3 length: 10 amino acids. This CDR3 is CSARNGEAFF. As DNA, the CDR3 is TGCAGTGCTAGAAATGGGGAAGCTTTCTTT.

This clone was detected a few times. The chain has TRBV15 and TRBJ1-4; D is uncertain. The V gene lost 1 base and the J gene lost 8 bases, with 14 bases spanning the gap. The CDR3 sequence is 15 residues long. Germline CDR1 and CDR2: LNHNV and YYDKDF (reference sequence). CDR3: CATSRVLGFGEKLFF. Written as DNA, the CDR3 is TGTGCCACCAGCAGAGTCTTGGGCTTTGGGGAAAAACTGTTTTTT. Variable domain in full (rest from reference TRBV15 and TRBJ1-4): DAMVIQNPRYQVTQFGKPVTLSCSQTLNHNVMYWYQQKSSQAPKLLFHYYDKDFNNEADTPDNFQSRRPNTSFCFLDIRSPGLGDTAMYLCATSRVLGFGEKLFFGSGTQLSVL.

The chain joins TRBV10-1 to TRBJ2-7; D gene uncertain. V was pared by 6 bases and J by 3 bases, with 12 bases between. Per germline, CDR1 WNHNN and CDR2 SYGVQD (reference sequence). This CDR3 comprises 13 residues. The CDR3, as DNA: TGCGCCAGCAGCCCCCATTTTGGCTACGAGCAGTACGTC. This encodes CASSPHFGYEQYV.

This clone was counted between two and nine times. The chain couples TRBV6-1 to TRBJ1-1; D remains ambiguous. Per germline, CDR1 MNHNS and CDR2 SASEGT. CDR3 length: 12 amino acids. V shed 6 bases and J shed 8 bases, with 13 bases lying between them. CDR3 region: CASRAYTAEAFF. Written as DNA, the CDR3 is TGTGCCAGCAGGGCCTATACAGCAGAAGCTTTCTTT.

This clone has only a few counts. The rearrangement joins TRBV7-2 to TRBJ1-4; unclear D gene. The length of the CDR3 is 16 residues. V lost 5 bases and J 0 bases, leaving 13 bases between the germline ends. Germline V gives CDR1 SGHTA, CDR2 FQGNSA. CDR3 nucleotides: TGTGCCAGCAGCGAAATGTTGGCAGCAACTAATGAAAAACTGTTTTTT. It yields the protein CASSEMLAATNEKLFF.

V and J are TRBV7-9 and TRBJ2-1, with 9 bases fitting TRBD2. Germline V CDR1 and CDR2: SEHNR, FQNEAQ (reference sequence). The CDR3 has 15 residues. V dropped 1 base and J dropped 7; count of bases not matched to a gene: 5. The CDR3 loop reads CASSLGSGRLNEQFF. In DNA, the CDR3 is TGTGCCAGCAGCTTAGGGAGCGGGAGGCTTAATGAGCAGTTCTTC.

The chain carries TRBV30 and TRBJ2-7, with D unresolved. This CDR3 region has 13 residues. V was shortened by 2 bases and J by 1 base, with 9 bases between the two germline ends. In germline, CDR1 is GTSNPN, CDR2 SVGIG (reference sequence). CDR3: CAWSLGNSYEQYF. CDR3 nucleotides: TGTGCCTGGAGTTTGGGGAATTCCTACGAGCAGTACTTC.

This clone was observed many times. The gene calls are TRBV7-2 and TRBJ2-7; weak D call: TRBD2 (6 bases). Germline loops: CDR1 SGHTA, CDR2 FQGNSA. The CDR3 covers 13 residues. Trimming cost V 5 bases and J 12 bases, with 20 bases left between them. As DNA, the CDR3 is TGTGCCAGCAGCGACCGGGGCGGGGTAAAGCTGTACTTC. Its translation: CASSDRGGVKLYF.

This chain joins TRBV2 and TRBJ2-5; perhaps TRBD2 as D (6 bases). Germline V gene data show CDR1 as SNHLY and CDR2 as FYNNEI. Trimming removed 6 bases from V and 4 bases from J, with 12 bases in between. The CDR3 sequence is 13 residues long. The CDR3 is CASSNLAVETQYF. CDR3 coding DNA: TGTGCCAGCAGCAATTTAGCGGTAGAGACCCAGTACTTC.

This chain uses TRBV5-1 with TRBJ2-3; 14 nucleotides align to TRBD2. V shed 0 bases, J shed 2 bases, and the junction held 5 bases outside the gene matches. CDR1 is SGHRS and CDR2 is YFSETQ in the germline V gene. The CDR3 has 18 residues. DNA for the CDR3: TGCGCCAGCAGCTTGGTACTGACTAGCGGGGGGGCCACAGATACGCAGTATTTT. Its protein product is CASSLVLTSGGATDTQYF. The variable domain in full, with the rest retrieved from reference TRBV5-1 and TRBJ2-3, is KAGVTQTPRYLIKTRGQQVTLSCSPISGHRSVSWYQQTPGQGLQFLFEYFSETQRNKGNFPGRFSGRQFSNSRSEMNVSTLELGDSALYLCASSLVLTSGGATDTQYFGPGTRLTVL.

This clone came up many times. CDR3 nucleotide sequence: TGTGCCACCAGCAGTCTGGCGGAGCAGTTCTTC. Translating it yields CATSSLAEQFF. This chain connects TRBV10-3 to TRBJ2-1, with D hard to call. Trimming shortened V by 10 bases and J by 10 bases, and 14 bases separated the two germline ends. CDR1 and CDR2 (germline): ENHRY, SYGVKD. The CDR3 is made up of 11 amino acids.

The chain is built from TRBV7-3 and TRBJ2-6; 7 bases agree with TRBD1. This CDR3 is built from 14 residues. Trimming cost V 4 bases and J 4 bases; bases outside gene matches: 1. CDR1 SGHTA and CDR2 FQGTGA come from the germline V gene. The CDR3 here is CASSSGQGANVLTF. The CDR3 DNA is TGTGCCAGCAGCTCGGGACAGGGGGCCAACGTCCTGACTTTC.

The CDR3 DNA reads TGCAGCGGATTGGGACTGAACACCGGGGAGCTGTTTTTT. Translation gives CSGLGLNTGELFF. V and J are TRBV29-1 and TRBJ2-2; D may be TRBD2 (6 bases). V lost 7 bases to trimming and J lost 1 base, with 10 bases between them. The length of the CDR3 is 13 residues. Germline loops: CDR1 SQVTM, CDR2 ANQGSEA.

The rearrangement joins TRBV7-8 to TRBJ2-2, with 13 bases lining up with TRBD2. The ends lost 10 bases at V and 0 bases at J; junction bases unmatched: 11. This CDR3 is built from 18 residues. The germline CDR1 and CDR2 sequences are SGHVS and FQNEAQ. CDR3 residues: CAMGTRTSGGPNTGELFF. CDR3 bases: TGTGCCATGGGCACCAGGACTAGCGGGGGACCGAACACCGGGGAGCTGTTTTTT.

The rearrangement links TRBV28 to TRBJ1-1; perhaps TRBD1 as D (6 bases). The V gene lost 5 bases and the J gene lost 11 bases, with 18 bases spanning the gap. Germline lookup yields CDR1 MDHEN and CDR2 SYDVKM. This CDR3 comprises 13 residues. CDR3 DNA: TGTGCCAGCAGTCCTGGACAGATCCTTAACGCTTTCTTT. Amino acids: CASSPGQILNAFF. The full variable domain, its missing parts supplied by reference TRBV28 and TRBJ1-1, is DVKVTQSSRYLVKRTGEKVFLECVQDMDHENMFWYRQDPGLGLRLIYFSYDVKMKEKGDIPEGYSVSREKKERFSLILESASTNQTSMYLCASSPGQILNAFFGQGTRLTVV.

In nucleotides, the CDR3 is TGTGCCAGCAGCCCATCCCGGGCCGGCTGGGGTGGCTACACCTTC. Translation gives CASSPSRAGWGGYTF. This chain joins TRBV7-8 and TRBJ1-2; D gene uncertain. Germline CDR1 is SGHVS and CDR2 is FQNEAQ. Between the trimmed V and J ends, which lost 5 bases and 7 bases, there was a span of 20 bases. The CDR3 totals 15 residues.

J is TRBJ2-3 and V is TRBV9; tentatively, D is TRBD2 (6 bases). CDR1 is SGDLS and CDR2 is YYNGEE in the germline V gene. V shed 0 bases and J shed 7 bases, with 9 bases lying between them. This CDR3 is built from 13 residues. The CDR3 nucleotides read TGTGCCAGCAGCGTAGATGGGGGGTATACGCAGTATTTT. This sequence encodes CASSVDGGYTQYF. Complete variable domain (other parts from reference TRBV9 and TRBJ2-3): DSGVTQTPKHLITATGQRVTLRCSPRSGDLSVYWYQQSLDQGLQFLIQYYNGEERAKGNILERFSAQQFPDLHSELNLSSLELGDSALYFCASSVDGGYTQYFGPGTRLTVL.

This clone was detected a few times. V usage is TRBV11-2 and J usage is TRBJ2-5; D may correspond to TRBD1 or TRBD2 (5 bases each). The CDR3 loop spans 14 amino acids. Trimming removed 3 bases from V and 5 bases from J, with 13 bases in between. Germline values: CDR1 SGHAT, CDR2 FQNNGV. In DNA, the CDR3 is TGTGCCAGCAGCTTCAGTTGGGGCGGGGAGACCCAGTACTTC. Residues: CASSFSWGGETQYF.

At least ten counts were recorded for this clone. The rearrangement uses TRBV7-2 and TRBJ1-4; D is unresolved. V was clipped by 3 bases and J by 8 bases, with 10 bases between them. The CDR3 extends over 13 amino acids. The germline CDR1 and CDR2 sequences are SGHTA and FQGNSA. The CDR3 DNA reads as TGTGCCAGCAGCTTCGTGGGGAACGAAAAACTGTTTTTT. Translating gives CASSFVGNEKLFF. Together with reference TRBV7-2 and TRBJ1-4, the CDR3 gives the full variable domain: GAGVSQSPSNKVTEKGKDVELRCDPISGHTALYWYRQSLGQGLEFLIYFQGNSAPDKSGLPSDRFSAERTGGSVSTLTIQRTQQEDSAVYLCASSFVGNEKLFFGSGTQLSVL.

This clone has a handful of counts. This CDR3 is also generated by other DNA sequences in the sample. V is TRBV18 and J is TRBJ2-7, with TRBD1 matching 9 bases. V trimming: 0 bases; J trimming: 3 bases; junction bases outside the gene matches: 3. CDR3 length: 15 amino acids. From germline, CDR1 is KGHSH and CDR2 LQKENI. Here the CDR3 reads CASSPPGQGLYEQYF. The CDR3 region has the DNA TGTGCCAGCTCACCACCGGGACAGGGTCTCTACGAGCAGTACTTC.

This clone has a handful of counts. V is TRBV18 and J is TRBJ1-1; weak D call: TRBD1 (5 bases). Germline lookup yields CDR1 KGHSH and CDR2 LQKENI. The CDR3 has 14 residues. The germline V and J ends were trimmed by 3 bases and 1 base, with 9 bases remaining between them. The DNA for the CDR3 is TGTGCCAGCTCACCGGGACGGCAGAACACTGAAGCTTTCTTT. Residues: CASSPGRQNTEAFF.

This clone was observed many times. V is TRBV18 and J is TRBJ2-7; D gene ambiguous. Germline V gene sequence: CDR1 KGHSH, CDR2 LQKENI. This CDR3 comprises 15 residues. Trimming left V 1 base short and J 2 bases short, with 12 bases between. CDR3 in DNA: TGTGCCAGCTCACCACAGGCCCAAAGGACCTACGAGCAGTACGTC. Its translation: CASSPQAQRTYEQYV.

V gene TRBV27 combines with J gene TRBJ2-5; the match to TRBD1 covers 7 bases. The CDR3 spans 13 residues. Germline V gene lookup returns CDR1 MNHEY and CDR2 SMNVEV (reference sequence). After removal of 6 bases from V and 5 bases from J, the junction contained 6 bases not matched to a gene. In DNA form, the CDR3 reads TGTGCCAGCAGGGGACAAGGGGGCGAGACCCAGTACTTC. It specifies CASRGQGGETQYF.